One and the same sample provided the 5 T cell receptor beta chains below, sequenced in a study of OX40 agonist ivuxolimab in advanced cancers. Libraries were prepared by immunoSEQ multiplex PCR; TCRdb keeps only in-frame clonotypes and omits some of them. The table lists 40,000 or so clones, 65% to 90% of them singletons. Here the sequenced sample was CD4+ or CD8+ T cells sorted from blood, taken in a trial of the OX40 agonist ivuxolimab. These receptor sequences come from an adult with an advanced solid tumor such as melanoma, head and neck, liver or kidney cancer.

The genes are TRBV28 and TRBJ1-5, with 7 bases lining up with TRBD1. Germline CDR1 reads MDHEN; CDR2 reads SYDVKM. The CDR3 length is 16 residues. J gave up 0 bases and V 5 bases, and 7 bases lay outside the gene matches. Here the CDR3 DNA reads TGTGCCAGCAGTCTGAGGACAGGATATAGCAATCAGCCCCAGCATTTT. Residues: CASSLRTGYSNQPQHF.

A few counts support this clone. The V call is TRBV19, the J call TRBJ2-3; 9 positions match TRBD1. Per the germline V gene, CDR1 is LNHDA and CDR2 is SQIVND (reference sequence). V gave up 10 bases and J gave up 10 bases; unmatched junction bases: 15. The CDR3 loop spans 14 amino acids. CDR3: CATIPQGARSAQYF. The CDR3 bases are TGTGCCACCATCCCACAGGGGGCGCGGTCTGCGCAGTATTTT.

The chain carries TRBV6-5 and TRBJ2-5, with D unresolved. V was cut by 0 bases and J by 2 bases, with 7 bases left in between. Germline lookup yields CDR1 MNHEY and CDR2 SVGAGI. The CDR3 spans 14 residues. Here the CDR3 reads CASSYSLGQETQYF. CDR3 bases: TGTGCCAGCAGTTACTCCCTTGGACAAGAGACCCAGTACTTC.

This chain uses TRBV7-9 with TRBJ2-7; D unresolved. Germline V lookup: CDR1 SEHNR, CDR2 FQNEAQ (reference sequence). Trimming took off 0 bases at V and 6 bases at J, with 12 bases between the two ends. This CDR3 has 14 residues. As DNA, the CDR3 is TGTGCCAGCAGCTTAGCTACACCGTTGGGCGAGCAGTACTTC. It translates to CASSLATPLGEQYF.

This sequence joins TRBV9 and TRBJ2-3, with TRBD2 as a possible D gene (6 bases). The CDR3 has 16 amino acids. With 3 bases removed from V and 5 bases from J, the gap between germline ends came to 19 bases. The germline V gene has CDR1 SGDLS and CDR2 YYNGEE. CDR3 bases: TGTGCCAGCAGCGGCGGCTATGCGGGAAGGGTAGATACGCAGTATTTT. This encodes CASSGGYAGRVDTQYF.